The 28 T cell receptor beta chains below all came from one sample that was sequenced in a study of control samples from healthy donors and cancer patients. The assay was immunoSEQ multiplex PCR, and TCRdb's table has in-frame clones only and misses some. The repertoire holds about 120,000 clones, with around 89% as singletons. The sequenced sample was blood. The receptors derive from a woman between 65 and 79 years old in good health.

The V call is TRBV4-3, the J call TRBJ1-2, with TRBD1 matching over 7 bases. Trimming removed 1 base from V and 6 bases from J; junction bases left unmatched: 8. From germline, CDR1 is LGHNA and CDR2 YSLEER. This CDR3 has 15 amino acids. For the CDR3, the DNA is TGCGCCAGCAGCCAAGTCGGGGCGGGACAGCATGGCTACACCTTC. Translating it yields CASSQVGAGQHGYTF.

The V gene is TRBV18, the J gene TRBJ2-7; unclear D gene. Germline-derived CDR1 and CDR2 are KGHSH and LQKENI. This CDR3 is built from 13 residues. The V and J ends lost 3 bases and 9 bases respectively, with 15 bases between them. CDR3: CASSPVEEEGQYF. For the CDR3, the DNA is TGTGCCAGCTCACCCGTCGAGGAAGAAGGGCAGTACTTC.

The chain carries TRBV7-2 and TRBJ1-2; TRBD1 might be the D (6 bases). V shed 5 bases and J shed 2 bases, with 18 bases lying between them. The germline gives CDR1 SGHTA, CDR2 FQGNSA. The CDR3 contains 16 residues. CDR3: CASSPPRGGRNYGYTF. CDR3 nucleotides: TGTGCCAGCAGCCCCCCTCGGGGGGGCCGCAACTATGGCTACACCTTC.

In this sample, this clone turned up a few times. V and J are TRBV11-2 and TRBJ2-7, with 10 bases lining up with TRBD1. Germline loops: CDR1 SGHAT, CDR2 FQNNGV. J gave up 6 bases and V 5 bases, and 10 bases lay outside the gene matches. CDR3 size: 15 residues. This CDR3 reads CASSRQDRGQAEQYF. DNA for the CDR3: TGTGCCAGCAGCCGTCAAGACAGGGGGCAGGCCGAGCAGTACTTC.

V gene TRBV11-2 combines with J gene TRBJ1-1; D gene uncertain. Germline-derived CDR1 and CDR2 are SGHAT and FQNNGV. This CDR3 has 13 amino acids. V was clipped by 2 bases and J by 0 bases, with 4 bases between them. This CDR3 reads CASSLRVNTEAFF. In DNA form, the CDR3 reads TGTGCCAGCAGCTTAAGGGTGAACACTGAAGCTTTCTTT.

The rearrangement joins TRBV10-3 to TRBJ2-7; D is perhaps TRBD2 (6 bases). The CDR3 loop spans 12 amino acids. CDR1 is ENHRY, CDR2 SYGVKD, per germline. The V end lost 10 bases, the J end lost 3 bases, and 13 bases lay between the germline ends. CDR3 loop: CATSVGGYEQYF. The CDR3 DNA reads TGTGCCACCTCGGTGGGGGGCTACGAGCAGTACTTC.

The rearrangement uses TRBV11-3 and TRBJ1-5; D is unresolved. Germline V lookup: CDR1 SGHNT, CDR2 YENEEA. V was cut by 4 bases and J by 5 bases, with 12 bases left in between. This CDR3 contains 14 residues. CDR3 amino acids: CASSSNLGDQPQHF. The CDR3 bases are TGTGCCAGCAGCTCCAATCTGGGAGATCAGCCCCAGCATTTT.

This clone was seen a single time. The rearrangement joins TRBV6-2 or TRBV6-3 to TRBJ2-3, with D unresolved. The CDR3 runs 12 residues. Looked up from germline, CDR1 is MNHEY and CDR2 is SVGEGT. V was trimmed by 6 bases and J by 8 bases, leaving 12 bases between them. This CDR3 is CASSPGGSTQYF. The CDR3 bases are TGTGCCAGCAGCCCCGGTGGATCTACGCAGTATTTT.

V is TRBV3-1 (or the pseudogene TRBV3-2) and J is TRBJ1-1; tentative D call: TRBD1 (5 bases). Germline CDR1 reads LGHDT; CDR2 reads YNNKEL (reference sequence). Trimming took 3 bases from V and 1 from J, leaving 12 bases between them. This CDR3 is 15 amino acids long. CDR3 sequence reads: CASSHTGTRNTEAFF. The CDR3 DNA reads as TGTGCCAGCAGCCATACCGGGACTCGGAACACTGAAGCTTTCTTT.

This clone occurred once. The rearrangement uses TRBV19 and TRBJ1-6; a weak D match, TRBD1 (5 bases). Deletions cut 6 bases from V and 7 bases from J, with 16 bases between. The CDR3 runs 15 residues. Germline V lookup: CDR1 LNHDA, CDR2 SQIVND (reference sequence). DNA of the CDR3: TGTGCCAGTAGGAGACCGCGGGACGGAAATTCACCCCTCCACTTT. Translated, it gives CASRRPRDGNSPLHF.

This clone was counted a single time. The CDR3 loop reads CASRRDLKETQYF. Written as DNA, the CDR3 is TGTGCCAGCAGGAGGGACCTAAAAGAGACCCAGTACTTC. The chain recombines TRBV27 with TRBJ2-5; either TRBD1 or TRBD2 may fit D (5 bases each). The V end was cut by 6 bases, the J end by 3 bases, with 11 bases between. Germline-derived CDR1 and CDR2 are MNHEY and SMNVEV (reference sequence). CDR3 length: 13 amino acids.

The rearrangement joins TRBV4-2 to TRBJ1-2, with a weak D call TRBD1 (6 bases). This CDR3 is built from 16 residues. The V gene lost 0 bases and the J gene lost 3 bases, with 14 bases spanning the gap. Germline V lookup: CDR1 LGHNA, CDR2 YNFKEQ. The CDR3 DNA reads TGTGCCAGCAGCCAAGACTCCGGGACACACTACTATGGCTACACCTTC. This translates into CASSQDSGTHYYGYTF.

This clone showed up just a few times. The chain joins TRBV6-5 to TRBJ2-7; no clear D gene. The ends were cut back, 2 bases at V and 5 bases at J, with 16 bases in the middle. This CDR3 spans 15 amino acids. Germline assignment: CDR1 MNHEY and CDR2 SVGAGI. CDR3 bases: TGTGCCAGCAGTTACGCCCCCGGGTCGGCCAACGAGCAGTACTTC. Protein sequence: CASSYAPGSANEQYF.

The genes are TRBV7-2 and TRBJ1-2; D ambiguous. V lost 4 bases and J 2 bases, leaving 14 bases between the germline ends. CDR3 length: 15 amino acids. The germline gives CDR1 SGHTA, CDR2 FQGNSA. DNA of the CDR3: TGTGCCAGCAGCTCCAACCCCGCGGAAAACTATGGCTACACCTTC. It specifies CASSSNPAENYGYTF.

The CDR3 loop is CASSLDLSGVNEKLFF. CDR3 nucleotide sequence: TGTGCCAGCAGCTTAGATTTGTCAGGGGTTAATGAAAAACTGTTTTTT. V gene TRBV7-2 combines with J gene TRBJ1-4; TRBD1 might be the D (6 bases). The ends were cut back, 1 base at V and 4 bases at J, with 13 bases in the middle. CDR1 and CDR2 (germline): SGHTA, FQGNSA. The CDR3 runs to 16 residues.

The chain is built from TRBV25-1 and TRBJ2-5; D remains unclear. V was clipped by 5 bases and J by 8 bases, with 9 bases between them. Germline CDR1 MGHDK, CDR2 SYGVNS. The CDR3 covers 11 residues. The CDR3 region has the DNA TGTGCCAGCAGTCACACCAGTACCCAGTACTTC. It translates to CASSHTSTQYF.

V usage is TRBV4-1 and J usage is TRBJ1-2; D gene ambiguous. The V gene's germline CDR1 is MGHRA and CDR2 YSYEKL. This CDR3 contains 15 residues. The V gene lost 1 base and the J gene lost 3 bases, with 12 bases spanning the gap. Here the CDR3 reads CASSQAYGNDYGYTF. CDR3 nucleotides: TGCGCCAGCAGCCAAGCTTACGGGAACGACTATGGCTACACCTTC.

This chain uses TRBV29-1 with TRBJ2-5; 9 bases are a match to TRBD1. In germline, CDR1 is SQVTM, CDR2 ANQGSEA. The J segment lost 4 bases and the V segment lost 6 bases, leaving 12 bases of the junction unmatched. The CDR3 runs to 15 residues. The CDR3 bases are TGCAGCGTCGCGGACAGGGGTTTTAATGTAGAGACCCAGTACTTC. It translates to CSVADRGFNVETQYF.

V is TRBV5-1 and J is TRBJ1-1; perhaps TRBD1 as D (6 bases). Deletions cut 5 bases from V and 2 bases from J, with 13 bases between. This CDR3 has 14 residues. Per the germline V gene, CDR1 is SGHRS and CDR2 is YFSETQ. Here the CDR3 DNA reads TGCGCCAGCAGTCGGGGGGGCTCCAACACTGAAGCTTTCTTT. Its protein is CASSRGGSNTEAFF.

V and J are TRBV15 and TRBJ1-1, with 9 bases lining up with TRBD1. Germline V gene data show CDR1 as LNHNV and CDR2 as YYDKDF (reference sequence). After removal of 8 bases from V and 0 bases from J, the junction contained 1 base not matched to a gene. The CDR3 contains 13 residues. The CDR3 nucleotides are TGTGCCACCCGGACAGGGGTGAACACTGAAGCTTTCTTT. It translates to CATRTGVNTEAFF.

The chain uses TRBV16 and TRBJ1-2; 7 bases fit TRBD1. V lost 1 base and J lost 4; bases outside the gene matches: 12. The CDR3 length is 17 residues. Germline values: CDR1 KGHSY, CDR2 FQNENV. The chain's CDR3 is CASSQFAGTAGTYGYTF. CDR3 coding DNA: TGTGCCAGCAGCCAATTTGCCGGGACAGCTGGGACCTATGGCTACACCTTC.

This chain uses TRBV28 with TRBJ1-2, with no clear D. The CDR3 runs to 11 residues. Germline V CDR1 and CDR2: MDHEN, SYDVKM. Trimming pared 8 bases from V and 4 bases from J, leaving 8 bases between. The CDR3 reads CASGPLYGYTF. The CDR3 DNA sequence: TGTGCCAGCGGTCCCCTCTATGGCTACACCTTC.

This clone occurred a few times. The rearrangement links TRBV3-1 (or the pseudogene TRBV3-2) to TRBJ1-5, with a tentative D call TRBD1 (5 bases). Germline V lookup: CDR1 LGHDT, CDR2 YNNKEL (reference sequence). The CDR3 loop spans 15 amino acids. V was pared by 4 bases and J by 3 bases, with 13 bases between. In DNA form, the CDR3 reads TGTGCCAGCAGCCCGACAGCGCGGGACAATCAGCCCCAGCATTTT. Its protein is CASSPTARDNQPQHF.

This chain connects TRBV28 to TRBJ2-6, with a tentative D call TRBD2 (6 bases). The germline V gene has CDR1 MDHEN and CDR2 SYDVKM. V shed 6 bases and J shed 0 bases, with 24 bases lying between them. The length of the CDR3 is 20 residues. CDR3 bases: TGTGCCAGCAGACCTATTAGCGGAGTCACTGTAGACTCTGGGGCCAACGTCCTGACTTTC. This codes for CASRPISGVTVDSGANVLTF.

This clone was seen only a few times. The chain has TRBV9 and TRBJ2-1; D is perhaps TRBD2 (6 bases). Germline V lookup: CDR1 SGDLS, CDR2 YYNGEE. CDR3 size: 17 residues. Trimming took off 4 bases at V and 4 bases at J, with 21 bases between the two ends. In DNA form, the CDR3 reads TGTGCCAGCAGCTATCGCCCCCTCGCGGGGACTTACAATGAGCAGTTCTTC. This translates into CASSYRPLAGTYNEQFF.

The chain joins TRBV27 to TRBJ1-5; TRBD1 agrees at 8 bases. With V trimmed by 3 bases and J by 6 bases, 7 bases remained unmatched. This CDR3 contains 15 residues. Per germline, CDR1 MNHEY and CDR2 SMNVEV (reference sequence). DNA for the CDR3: TGTGCCAGCAGTTTCGGACAGGGAATAAGTCAGCCCCAGCATTTT. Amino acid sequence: CASSFGQGISQPQHF.

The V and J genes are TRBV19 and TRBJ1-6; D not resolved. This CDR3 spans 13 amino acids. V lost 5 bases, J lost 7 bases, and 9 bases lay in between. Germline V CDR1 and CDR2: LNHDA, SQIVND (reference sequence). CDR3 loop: CASSPSPNSPLHF. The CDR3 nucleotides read TGTGCCAGTAGTCCCTCACCGAATTCACCCCTCCACTTT.

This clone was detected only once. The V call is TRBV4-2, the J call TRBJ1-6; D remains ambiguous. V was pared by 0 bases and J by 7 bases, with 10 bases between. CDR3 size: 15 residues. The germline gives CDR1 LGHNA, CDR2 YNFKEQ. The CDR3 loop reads CASSQDPKGNSPLHF. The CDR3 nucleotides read TGTGCCAGCAGCCAAGATCCGAAGGGAAATTCACCCCTCCACTTT.